The sequence of this T cell receptor beta chain was determined in a study of identical twins. In the case of this clonotype: The antigen is not known.

Study conclusions and caveats: In zero-insertion analyses, partial confounding could arise from invariant MAIT and iNKT cells.

TCRdb called the 5' RACE reads again in MiXCR, with one record for every CDR3 protein. This table has about 790,000 distinct CDR3 sequences, about 20% appearing once. The CDR3 spans 16 residues. V was clipped by 8 bases and J by 5 bases; unmatched bases: 17. Germline loops: CDR1 SGHVS, CDR2 FNYEAQ. The sample was also reused in another study, on T cells expressing NK-cell markers. That study reports: In about six donors, dominant CD3+CD56+NKG2C+ clones formed about 1.0-7.5% of CD8+ cells.

The TCR originated in a woman between 18 and 29 years old in good health. Sequencing used PBMCs. This chain connects TRBV7-6 to TRBJ1-1; 7 bases are a match to TRBD1. CDR3 sequence reads: CASGKLSTGRRTEAFF. CDR3 DNA sequence: TGTGCCAGCGGAAAGCTCTCGACAGGGAGGAGAACTGAAGCTTTCTTT.